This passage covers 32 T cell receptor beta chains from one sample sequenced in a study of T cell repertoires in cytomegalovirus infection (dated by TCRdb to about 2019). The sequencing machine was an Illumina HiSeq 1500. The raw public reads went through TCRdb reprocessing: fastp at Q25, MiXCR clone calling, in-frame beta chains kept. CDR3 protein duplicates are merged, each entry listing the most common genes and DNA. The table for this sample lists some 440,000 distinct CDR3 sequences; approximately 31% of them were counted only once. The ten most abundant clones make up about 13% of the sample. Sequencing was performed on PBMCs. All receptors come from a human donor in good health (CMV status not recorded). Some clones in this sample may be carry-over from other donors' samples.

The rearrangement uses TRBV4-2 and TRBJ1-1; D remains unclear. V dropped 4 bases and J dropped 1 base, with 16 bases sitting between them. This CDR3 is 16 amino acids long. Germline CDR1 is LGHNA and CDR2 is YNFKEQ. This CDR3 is CASSPLGFGGNTEAFF. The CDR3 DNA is TGTGCCAGCAGCCCCCTAGGCTTCGGAGGGAACACTGAAGCTTTCTTT.

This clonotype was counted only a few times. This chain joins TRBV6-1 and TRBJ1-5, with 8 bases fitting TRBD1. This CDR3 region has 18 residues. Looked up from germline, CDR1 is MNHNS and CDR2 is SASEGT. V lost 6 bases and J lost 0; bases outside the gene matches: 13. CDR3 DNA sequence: TGTGCCAGCAGCCTCCGCGGGACAGGCACTAATAGCAATCAGCCCCAGCATTTT. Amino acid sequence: CASSLRGTGTNSNQPQHF.

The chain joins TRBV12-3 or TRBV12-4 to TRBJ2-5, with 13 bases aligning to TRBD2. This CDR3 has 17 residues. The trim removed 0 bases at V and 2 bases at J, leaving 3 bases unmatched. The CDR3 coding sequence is TGTGCCAGCAGTTTAGCCCAGGGACTAGCGGGGCAAGAGACCCAGTACTTC. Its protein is CASSLAQGLAGQETQYF.

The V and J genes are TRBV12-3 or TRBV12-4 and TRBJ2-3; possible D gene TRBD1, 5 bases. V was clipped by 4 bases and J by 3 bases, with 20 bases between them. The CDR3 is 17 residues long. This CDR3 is CASSWGQGAGETDTQYF. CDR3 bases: TGTGCCAGCAGTTGGGGCCAAGGGGCCGGCGAGACAGATACGCAGTATTTT.

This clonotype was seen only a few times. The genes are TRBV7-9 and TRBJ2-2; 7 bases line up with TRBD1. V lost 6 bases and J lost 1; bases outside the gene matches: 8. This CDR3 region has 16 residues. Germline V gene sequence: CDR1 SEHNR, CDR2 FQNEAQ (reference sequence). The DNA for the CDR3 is TGTGCCAGCAGAAATCACAGGGGTAGGAACACCGGGGAGCTGTTTTTT. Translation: CASRNHRGRNTGELFF. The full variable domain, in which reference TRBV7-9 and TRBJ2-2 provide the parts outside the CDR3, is DTGVSQNPRHKITKRGQNVTFRCDPISEHNRLYWYRQTLGQGPEFLTYFQNEAQLEKSRLLSDRFSAERPKGSFSTLEIQRTEQGDSAMYLCASRNHRGRNTGELFFGEGSRLTVL.

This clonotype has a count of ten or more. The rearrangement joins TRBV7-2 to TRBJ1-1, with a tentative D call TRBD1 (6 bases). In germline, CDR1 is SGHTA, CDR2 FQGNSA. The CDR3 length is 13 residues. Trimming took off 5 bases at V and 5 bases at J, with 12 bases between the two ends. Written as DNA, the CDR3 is TGTGCCAGCAGCCCGACAGGTTGGACTGAAGCTTTCTTT. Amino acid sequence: CASSPTGWTEAFF.

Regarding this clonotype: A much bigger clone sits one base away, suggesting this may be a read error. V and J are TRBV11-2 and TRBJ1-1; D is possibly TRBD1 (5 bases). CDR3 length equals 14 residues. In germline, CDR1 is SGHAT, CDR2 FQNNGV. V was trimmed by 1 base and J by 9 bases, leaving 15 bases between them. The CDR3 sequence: CASSLAGYATKAFF. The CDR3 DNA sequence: TGTGCCAGCAGCTTAGCAGGGTATGCGACTAAAGCTTTCTTT.

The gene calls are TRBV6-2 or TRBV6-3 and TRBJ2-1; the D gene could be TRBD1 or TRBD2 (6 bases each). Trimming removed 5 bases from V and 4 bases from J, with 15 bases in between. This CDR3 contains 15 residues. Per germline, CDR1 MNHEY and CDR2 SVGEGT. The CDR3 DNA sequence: TGTGCCAGCAGTCCCAATGAGGGGGGTTACAATGAGCAGTTCTTC. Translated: CASSPNEGGYNEQFF.

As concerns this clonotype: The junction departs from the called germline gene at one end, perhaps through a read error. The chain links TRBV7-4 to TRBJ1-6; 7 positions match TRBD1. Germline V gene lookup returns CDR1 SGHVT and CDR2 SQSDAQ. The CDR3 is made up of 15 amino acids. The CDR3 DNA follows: TGTGCCAGAAGCTTAACTGGGGACAGAAATTCACCCCTCCACTTT. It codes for CARSLTGDRNSPLHF.

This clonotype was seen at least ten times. The chain's CDR3 is CASSTSYEQYF. The CDR3 nucleotides are TGTGCCAGCAGCACCTCCTACGAGCAGTACTTC. The V gene is TRBV7-2, the J gene TRBJ2-7; D is unclear. There are 11 residues in the CDR3. Germline lookup yields CDR1 SGHTA and CDR2 FQGNSA. Trimming took 5 bases from V and 0 from J, leaving 2 bases between them.

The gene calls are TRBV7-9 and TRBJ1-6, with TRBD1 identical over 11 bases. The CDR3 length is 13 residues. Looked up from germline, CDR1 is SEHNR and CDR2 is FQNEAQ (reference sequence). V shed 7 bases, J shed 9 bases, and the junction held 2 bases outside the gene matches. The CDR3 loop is CASTGQGASPLHF. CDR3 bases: TGTGCCAGCACTGGACAGGGGGCTTCACCCCTCCACTTT.

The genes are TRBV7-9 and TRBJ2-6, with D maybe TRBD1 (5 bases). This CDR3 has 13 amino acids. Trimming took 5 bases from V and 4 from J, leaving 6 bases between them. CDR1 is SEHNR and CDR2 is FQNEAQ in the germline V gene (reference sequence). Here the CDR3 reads CASSQGGANVLTF. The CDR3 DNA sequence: TGTGCCAGCAGCCAGGGAGGGGCCAACGTCCTGACTTTC.

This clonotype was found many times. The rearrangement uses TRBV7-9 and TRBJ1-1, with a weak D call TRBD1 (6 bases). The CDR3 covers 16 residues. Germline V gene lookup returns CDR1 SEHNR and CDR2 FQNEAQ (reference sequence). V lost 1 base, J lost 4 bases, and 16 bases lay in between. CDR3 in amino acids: CASSLDVGALGTEAFF. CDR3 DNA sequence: TGTGCCAGCAGCTTAGATGTGGGGGCATTGGGCACTGAAGCTTTCTTT.

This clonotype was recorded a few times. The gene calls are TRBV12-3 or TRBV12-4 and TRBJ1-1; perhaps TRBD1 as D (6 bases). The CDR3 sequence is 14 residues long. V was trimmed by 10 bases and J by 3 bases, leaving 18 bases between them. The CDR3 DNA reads TGTGCCACCGTCCCAATACAGGGCGACACTGAAGCTTTCTTT. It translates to CATVPIQGDTEAFF.

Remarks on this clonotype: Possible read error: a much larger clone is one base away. The CDR3 DNA is TGTGCCAGCAGCTTATTACTAACTTTCACATATACGCAGTATTTT. Its protein is CASSLLLTFTYTQYF. V is TRBV7-3 and J is TRBJ2-3; D is unclear. This CDR3 spans 15 amino acids. The germline V gene encodes CDR1 SGHTA and CDR2 FQGTGA.

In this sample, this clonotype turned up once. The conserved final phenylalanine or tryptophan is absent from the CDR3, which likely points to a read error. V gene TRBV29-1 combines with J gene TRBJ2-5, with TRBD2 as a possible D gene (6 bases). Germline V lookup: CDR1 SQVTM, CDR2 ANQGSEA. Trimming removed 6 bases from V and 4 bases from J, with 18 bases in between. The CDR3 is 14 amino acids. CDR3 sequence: CSVAGGVNRETQYL. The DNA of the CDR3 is TGCAGCGTGGCTGGAGGGGTGAATCGAGAGACCCAGTACTTA.

The CDR3 nucleotides read TGTGCCAGCAGAAGTAACCGCTATCAGCCCCAGCATTTT. This sequence encodes CASRSNRYQPQHF. This rearrangement joins TRBV6-2 or TRBV6-3 to TRBJ1-5; D not resolved. V was trimmed by 6 bases and J by 5 bases, leaving 11 bases between them. The CDR3 totals 13 residues. The V gene's germline CDR1 is MNHEY and CDR2 SVGEGT.

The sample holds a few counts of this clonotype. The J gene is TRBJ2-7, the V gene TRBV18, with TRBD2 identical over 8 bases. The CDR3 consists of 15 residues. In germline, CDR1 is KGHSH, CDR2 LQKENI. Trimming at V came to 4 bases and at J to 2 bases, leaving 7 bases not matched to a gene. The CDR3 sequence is CASSLKTSAAYEQYF. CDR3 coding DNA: TGTGCCAGCTCACTTAAGACTAGCGCCGCCTACGAGCAGTACTTC.

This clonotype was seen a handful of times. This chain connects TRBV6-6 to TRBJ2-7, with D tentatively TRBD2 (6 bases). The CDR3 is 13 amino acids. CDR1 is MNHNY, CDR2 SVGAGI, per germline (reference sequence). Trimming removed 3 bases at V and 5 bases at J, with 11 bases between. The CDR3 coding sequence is TGTGCCAGCAGTTATAGCCTAGCGCACGAGCAGTACTTC. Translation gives CASSYSLAHEQYF.

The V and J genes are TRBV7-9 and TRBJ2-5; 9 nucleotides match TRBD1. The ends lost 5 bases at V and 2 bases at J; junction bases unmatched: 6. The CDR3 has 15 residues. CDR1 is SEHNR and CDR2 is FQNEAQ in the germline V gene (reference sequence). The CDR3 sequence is CASSTRTGAQETQYF. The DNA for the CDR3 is TGTGCCAGCAGCACCCGGACAGGGGCTCAAGAGACCCAGTACTTC.

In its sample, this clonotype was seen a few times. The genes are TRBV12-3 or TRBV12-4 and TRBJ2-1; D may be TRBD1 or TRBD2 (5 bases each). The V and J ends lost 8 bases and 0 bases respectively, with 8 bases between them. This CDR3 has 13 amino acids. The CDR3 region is CASVGDSYNEQFF. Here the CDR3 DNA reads TGTGCCAGCGTGGGGGACTCCTACAATGAGCAGTTCTTC.

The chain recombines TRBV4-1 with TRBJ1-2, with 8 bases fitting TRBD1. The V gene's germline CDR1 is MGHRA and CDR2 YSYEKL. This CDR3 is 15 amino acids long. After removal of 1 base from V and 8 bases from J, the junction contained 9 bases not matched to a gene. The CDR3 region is CASSQGRQGARGYTF. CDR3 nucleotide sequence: TGCGCCAGCAGCCAAGGACGGCAGGGGGCTCGGGGCTACACCTTC.

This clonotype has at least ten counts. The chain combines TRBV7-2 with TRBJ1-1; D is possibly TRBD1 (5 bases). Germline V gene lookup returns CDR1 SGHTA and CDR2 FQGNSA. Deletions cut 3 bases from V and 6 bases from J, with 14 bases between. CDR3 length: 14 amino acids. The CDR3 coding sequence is TGTGCCAGCAGCTTCAGGAAGGGACGGCCTGAAGCTTTCTTT. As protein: CASSFRKGRPEAFF.

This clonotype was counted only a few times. The CDR3 here is CASIPSQGVGPEAFF. CDR3 coding DNA: TGTGCCAGCATCCCTTCCCAGGGGGTCGGCCCTGAAGCTTTCTTT. The chain couples TRBV28 to TRBJ1-1, with TRBD1 identical over 7 bases. V lost 7 bases to trimming and J lost 6 bases; unmatched junction nucleotides: 14. The CDR3 is 15 amino acids. Germline-derived CDR1 and CDR2 are MDHEN and SYDVKM.

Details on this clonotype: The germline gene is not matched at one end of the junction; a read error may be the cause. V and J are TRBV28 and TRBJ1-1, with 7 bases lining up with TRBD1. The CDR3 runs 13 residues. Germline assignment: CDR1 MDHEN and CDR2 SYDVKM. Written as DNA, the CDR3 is TGTGCCAGAAGTTTAGGGGGCCGGGGTGAAGCTTTCTTT. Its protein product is CARSLGGRGEAFF. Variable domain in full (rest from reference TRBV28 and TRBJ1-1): DVKVTQSSRYLVKRTGEKVFLECVQDMDHENMFWYRQDPGLGLRLIYFSYDVKMKEKGDIPEGYSVSREKKERFSLILESASTNQTSMYLCARSLGGRGEAFFGQGTRLTVV.

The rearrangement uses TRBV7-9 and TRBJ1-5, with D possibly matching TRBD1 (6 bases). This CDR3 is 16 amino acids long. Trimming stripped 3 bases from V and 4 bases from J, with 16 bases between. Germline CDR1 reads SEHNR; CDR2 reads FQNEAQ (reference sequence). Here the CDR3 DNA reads TGTGCCAGCAGCTTGACACAGGGTGTAGGGAATCAGCCCCAGCATTTT. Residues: CASSLTQGVGNQPQHF.

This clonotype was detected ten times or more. The CDR3: CASSPQGIGTDTQYF. The CDR3 DNA is TGTGCCAGCAGCCCACAGGGGATAGGCACAGATACGCAGTATTTT. The J gene is TRBJ2-3, the V gene TRBV7-2; TRBD1 agrees at 7 bases. The CDR3 sequence is 15 residues long. The V and J ends lost 5 bases and 1 base, in that order; junction bases with no gene match: 6. The germline gives CDR1 SGHTA, CDR2 FQGNSA.

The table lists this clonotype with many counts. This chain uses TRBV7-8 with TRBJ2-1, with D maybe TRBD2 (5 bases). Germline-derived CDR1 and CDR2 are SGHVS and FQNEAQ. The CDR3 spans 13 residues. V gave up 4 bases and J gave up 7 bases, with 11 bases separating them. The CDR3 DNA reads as TGTGCCAGCAGCTCGGACTCTCTGAATGAGCAGTTCTTC. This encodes CASSSDSLNEQFF. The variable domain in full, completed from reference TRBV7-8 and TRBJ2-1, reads GAGVSQSPRYKVAKRGQDVALRCDPISGHVSLFWYQQALGQGPEFLTYFQNEAQLDKSGLPSDRFFAERPEGSVSTLKIQRTQQEDSAVYLCASSSDSLNEQFFGPGTRLTVL.

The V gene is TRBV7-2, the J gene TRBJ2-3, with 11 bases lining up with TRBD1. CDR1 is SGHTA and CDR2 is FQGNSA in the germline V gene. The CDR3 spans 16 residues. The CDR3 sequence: CAISGQGQGGTDTPYF. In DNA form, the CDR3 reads TGTGCAATAAGCGGACAGGGACAGGGGGGGACAGATACTCCGTATTTT.

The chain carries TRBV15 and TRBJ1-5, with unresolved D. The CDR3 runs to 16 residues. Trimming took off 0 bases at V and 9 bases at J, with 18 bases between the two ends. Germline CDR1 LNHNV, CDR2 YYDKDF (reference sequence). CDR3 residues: CATSRDRAGLLRPQHF. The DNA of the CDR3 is TGTGCCACCAGCAGAGATCGGGCAGGCCTCTTGAGGCCCCAGCATTTT.

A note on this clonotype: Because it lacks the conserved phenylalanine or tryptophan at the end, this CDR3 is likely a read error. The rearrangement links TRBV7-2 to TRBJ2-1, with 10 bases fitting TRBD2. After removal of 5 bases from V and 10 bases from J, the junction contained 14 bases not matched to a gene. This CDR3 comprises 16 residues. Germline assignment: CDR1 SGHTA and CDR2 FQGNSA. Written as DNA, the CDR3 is TGTGCCAGCAGCCCCCTTGGGGGTAGCGGGGGGTCGGAGCAGTTCCTG. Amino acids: CASSPLGGSGGSEQFL.

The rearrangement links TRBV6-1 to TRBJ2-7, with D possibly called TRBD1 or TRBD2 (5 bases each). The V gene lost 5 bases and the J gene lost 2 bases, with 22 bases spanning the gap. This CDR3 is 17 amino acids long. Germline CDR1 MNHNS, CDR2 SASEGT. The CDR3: CASSRSFGTEMTYEQYF. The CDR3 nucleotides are TGTGCCAGCAGTCGGTCTTTTGGGACCGAGATGACCTACGAGCAGTACTTC.